In its sample, the clone carrying this T cell receptor beta chain was seen many times. The data were taken from a study of T cells after yellow fever vaccination. From germline, CDR1 is LGHNA and CDR2 YNFKEQ. The V gene end was trimmed by 4 bases and the J gene end by 7 bases; junction bases not matched to a gene: 7. The CDR3 contains 13 residues. TCRdb passed the 5' RACE reads through MiXCR, listing each CDR3 protein once. Seen here are around 340,000 distinct CDR3 sequences, more than 8.5% observed once, and the top ten hold 18%. The source is a young man who received the YFV17D yellow fever vaccine. This chain joins TRBV4-2 and TRBJ2-7, with 7 bases fitting TRBD1. Sequences were derived from PBMCs, sampled on the day of the first yellow fever vaccination. As DNA, the CDR3 is TGTGCCAGCAGCCGACAGGGACGAGGGGAGCAGTACGTC. Its translation is CASSRQGRGEQYV.